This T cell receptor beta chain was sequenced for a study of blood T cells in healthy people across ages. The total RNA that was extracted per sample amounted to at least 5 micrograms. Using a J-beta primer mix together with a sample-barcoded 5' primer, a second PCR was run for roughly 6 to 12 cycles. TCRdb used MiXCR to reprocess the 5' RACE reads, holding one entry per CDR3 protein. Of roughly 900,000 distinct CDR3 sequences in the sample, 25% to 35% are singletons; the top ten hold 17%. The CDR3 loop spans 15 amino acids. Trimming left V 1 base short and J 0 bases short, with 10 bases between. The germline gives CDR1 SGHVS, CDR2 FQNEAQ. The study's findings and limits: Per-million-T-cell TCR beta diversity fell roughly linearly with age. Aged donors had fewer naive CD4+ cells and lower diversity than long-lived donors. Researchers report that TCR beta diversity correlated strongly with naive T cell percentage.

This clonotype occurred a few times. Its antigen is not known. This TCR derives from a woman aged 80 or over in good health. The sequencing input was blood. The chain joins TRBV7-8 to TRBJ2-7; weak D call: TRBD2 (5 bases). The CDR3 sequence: CASSLESGSSYEQYF. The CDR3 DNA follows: TGTGCCAGCAGCTTAGAGTCGGGAAGCTCCTACGAGCAGTACTTC.